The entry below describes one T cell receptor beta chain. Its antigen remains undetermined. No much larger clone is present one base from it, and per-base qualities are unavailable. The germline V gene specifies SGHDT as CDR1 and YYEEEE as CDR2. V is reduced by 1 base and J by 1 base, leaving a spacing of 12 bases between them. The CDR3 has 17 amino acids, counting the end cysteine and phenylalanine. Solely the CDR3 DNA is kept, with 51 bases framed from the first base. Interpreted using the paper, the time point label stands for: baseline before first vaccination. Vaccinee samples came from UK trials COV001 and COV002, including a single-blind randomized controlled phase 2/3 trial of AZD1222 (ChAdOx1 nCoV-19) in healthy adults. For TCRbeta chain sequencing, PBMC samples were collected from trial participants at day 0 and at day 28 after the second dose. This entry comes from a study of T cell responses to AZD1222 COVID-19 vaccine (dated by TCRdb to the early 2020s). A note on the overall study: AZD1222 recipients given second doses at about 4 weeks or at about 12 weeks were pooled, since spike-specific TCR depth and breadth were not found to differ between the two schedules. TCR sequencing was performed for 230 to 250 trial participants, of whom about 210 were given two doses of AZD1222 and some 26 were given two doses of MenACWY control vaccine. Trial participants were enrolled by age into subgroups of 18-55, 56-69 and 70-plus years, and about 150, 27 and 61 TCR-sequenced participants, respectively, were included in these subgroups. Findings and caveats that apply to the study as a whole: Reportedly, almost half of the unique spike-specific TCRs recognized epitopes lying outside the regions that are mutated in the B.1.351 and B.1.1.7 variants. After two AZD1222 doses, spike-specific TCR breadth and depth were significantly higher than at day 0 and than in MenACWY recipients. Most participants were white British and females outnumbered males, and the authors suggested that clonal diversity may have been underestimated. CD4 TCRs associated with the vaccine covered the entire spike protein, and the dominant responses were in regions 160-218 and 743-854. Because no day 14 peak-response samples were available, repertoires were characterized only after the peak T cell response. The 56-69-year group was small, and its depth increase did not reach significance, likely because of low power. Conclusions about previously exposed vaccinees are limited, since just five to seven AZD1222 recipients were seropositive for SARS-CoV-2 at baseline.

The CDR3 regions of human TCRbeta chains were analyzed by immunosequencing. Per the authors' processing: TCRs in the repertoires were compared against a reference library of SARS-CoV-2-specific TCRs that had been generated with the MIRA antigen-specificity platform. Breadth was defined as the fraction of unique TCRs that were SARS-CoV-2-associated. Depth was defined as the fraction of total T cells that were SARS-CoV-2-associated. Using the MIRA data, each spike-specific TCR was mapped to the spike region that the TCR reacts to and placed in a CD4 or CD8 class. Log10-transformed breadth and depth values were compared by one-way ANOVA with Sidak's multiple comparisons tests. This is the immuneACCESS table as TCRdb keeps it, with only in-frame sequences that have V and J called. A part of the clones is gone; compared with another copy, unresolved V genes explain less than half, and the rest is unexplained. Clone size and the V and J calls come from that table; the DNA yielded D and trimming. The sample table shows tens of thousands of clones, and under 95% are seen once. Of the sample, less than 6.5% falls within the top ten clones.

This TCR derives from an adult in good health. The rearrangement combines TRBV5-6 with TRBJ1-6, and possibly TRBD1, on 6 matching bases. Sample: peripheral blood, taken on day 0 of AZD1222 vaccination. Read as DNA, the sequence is TGTGCCAGCAGCTTGTTACAGGGACGTTCCTATAATTCACCCCTCCACTTT. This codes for CASSLLQGRSYNSPLHF.